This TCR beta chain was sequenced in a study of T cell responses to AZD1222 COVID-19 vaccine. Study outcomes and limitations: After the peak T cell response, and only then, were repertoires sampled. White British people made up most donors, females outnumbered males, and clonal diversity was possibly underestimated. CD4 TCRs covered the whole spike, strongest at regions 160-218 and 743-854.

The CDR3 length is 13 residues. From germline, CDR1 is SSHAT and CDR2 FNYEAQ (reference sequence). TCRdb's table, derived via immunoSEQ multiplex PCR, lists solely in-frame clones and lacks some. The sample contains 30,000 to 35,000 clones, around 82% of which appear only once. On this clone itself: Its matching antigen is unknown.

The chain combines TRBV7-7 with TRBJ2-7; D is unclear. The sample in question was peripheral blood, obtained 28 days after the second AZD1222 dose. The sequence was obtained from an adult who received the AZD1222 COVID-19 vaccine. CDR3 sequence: CASSLVVIYEQYV. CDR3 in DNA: TGTGCTAGCAGCTTAGTGGTCATCTACGAGCAGTACGTC.